This entry features one TCR beta chain sequence. Germline V gene data show CDR1 as WSHSY and CDR2 as SAAADI. The CDR3 length is 12 residues. Trimming took off 2 bases at V and 9 bases at J, with 9 bases between the two ends. The method was immunoSEQ multiplex PCR; TCRdb's version includes in-frame clones alone and lacks a portion of them. The table includes a few hundred thousand clones, 85% to 90% detected once. The data belong to a study of blood T cell repertoires in COVID-19. Study in general: The United States, Italy and Spain supplied acute and convalescent COVID-19 samples.

This sequence joins TRBV10-2 and TRBJ2-3; D possibly corresponds to TRBD2 (5 bases). The TCR was taken from a woman aged 40 to 50 who had recovered from COVID-19. Sequenced material: peripheral blood. CDR3: CASSEMASTQYF. Written as DNA, the CDR3 is TGCGCCAGCAGTGAGATGGCTAGCACGCAGTATTTT.